This is a list of T cell receptor beta chains from one sample in a study of CD8+ T cells in alopecia areata. Repertoires were generated with immunoSEQ multiplex PCR, while TCRdb's copy carries only in-frame clones and drops some. In the table there are hundreds of thousands of clones, around 67% of which are singletons. The specimen comprised CD4+ T cells sorted from blood, sampled at week 0. The receptor set was obtained from a human donor with alopecia areata. Each CDR3 is given with its conserved first and last residue. D genes are given only for firm matches. Clone size is shown for a subset of rows, as once, few, many or a class of expanded clone.

j_call cdr3_length clone_size v_call d_call cdr3_nt cdr3_aa
TRBJ1-1 13 - TRBV29-1 - TGCAGCGTTGAGCGAGTACTGAACACTGAAGCTTTCTTT CSVERVLNTEAFF
TRBJ1-1 14 - TRBV5-6 - TGTGCCAGCAAGAACCAGGATTCGAACACTGAAGCTTTCTTT CASKNQDSNTEAFF
TRBJ2-1 13 - TRBV15 TRBD2 TGTGCCACCAGCCGCAGACTAGCGTGGGAGCAGTTCTTC CATSRRLAWEQFF
TRBJ2-2 12 - TRBV10-3 - TGTGCCATCAGTGGGAACACCGGGGAGCTGTTTTTT CAISGNTGELFF
TRBJ2-5 13 - TRBV19 TRBD1 TGTGCCAGTAGGACGACAGGGGAGGAGACCCAGTACTTC CASRTTGEETQYF
TRBJ2-7 11 - TRBV29-1 - TGCAGCGTCCTGGGGGACCACGAGCAGTACTTC CSVLGDHEQYF
TRBJ2-7 11 - TRBV20-1 - TGCAGTGCTAGTCAGCCGGGATTTGGGTACTTC CSASQPGFGYF
TRBJ1-5 15 - TRBV10-3 - TGTGCCATCAGTGATCGAGGACAGAGTCATCAGCCCCAGCATTTT CAISDRGQSHQPQHF
TRBJ2-5 13 - TRBV29-1 - TGCAGCGTTGGCACGTCGTCGAAAGAGACCCAGTACTTC CSVGTSSKETQYF
TRBJ1-6 12 once TRBV6-1 - TGTGCCACCCAGGACTCTGCGTCACCCCTCCACTTT CATQDSASPLHF
TRBJ1-1 15 - TRBV5-6 TRBD1 TGTGCCAGCAGCGACGACAGGGGGCCGAATACTGAAGCTTTCTTT CASSDDRGPNTEAFF
TRBJ2-7 12 - TRBV30 TRBD2 TGTGCCTGTCAACTAGCGGGGGGCGAGCAGTACTTC CACQLAGGEQYF
TRBJ2-5 13 once TRBV11-3 - TGTGCCAGCAGCTTCGGGCTAGCAGAGACCCAGTACTTC CASSFGLAETQYF
TRBJ2-1 15 few TRBV5-1 TRBD2 TGCGCCAGCAGTGACGGGACTAGCGGCCACAATGAGCAGTTCTTC CASSDGTSGHNEQFF
TRBJ1-1 14 - TRBV6-5 TRBD1 TGTGCCAGCTCCCCCCAGGGGGCTGGGACTGAAGCTTTCTTT CASSPQGAGTEAFF
TRBJ2-3 14 - TRBV29-1 - TGCAGCGTTCTTTCCGGCTGGGGTACAGATACGCAGTATTTT CSVLSGWGTDTQYF
TRBJ1-5 12 - TRBV5-6 - TGTGCCGCACAGCGGGGGAGTCAGCCCCAGCATTTT CAAQRGSQPQHF
TRBJ2-7 14 - TRBV7-2 TRBD1 TGTGCCAGCAGCCCGAGGACAGGGGCCTACGAGCAGTACTTC CASSPRTGAYEQYF
TRBJ2-7 13 - TRBV9 - TGTGCCAGCAGCGTATCGGAAGGCGGCGAGCAGTACTTC CASSVSEGGEQYF
TRBJ2-4 13 - TRBV5-6 - TGTGCCAGCAGCTACCGGACCAAAAACATTCAGTACTTC CASSYRTKNIQYF
TRBJ2-4 14 - TRBV29-1 - TGCAGCGTCAAGGCCGGGACATCTCCTAACATTCAGTACTTC CSVKAGTSPNIQYF
TRBJ1-1 14 - TRBV19 - TGTGCCAGTAGTACGGCGACACAGAACACTGAAGCTTTCTTT CASSTATQNTEAFF